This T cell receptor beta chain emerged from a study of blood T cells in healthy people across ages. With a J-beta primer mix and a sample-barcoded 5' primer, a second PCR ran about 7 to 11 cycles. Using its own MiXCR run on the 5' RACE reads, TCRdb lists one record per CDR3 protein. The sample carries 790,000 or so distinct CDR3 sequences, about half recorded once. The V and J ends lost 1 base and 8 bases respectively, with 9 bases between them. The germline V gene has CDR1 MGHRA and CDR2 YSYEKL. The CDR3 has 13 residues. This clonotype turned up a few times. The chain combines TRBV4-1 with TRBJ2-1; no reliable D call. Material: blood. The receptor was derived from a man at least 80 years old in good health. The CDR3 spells CASSQARADEQFF. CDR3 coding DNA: TGCGCCAGCAGCCAAGCCCGAGCCGATGAGCAGTTCTTC.